This T cell receptor beta chain is from a study of shared clonotypes between healthy human individuals. Using immunoSEQ multiplex PCR, the repertoire was profiled, and TCRdb retains in-frame clones only, with some absent. The sample has approximately 710,000 clones; 90% are singletons. The material sequenced was memory CD8+ T cells from PBMCs. Subset of the sample: CD45RO+ cells pooled with CCR7-negative TemRA cells. The sequence came from a man between 18 and 35 years old in good health. Some clones in this sample may be carry-over from other donors' samples.

This CDR3 reads CASNPRPGNEAFF. The CDR3 nucleotides read TGCGCCAGCAATCCCCGCCCGGGCAATGAAGCTTTCTTT. The V gene is TRBV5-1, the J gene TRBJ1-1, with D unclear. Germline V CDR1 and CDR2: SGHRS, YFSETQ. The CDR3 contains 13 residues. Trimming removed 6 bases at V and 7 bases at J, with 16 bases between.